These 7 T cell receptor beta chains were sequenced from one sample in a study of early T cells in non-severe SARS-CoV-2 infection. TCRdb reanalysed the 5' RACE reads using MiXCR and keeps one entry per CDR3 protein. Among tens of thousands of distinct CDR3 sequences listed, 15% to 20% were seen once. The sequences come from whole blood, collected at baseline. These receptors all stem from an adult who was a healthcare worker with PCR-confirmed SARS-CoV-2 infection or an uninfected control (not recorded which).

This clonotype has only a few counts. The J gene is TRBJ2-3, the V gene TRBV2; D call uncertain. Trimming shortened V by 7 bases and J by 0 bases, and 11 bases separated the two germline ends. Germline V lookup: CDR1 SNHLY, CDR2 FYNNEI. The CDR3 contains 14 residues. The CDR3 spells CASKVRISTDTQYF. As DNA, the CDR3 is TGTGCCAGCAAGGTACGAATAAGCACAGATACGCAGTATTTT.

This clonotype was observed a few times. The chain couples TRBV11-2 to TRBJ2-5; D remains unclear. The V gene's germline CDR1 is SGHAT and CDR2 FQNNGV. The CDR3 has 15 residues. Trimming took 0 bases from V and 3 from J, leaving 11 bases between them. The DNA of the CDR3 is TGTGCCAGCAGCTTAGATCATCGTCGGGAAGAGACCCAGTACTTC. Protein: CASSLDHRREETQYF.

The J gene is TRBJ2-7, the V gene TRBV20-1; TRBD2 agrees at 7 bases. Germline CDR1 is DFQATT and CDR2 is SNEGSKA (reference sequence). The CDR3 runs 15 residues. Unmatched junction bases numbered 9, after V lost 0 bases and J lost 4 bases. The CDR3 reads CSARDRGSGPYEQYF. The CDR3 bases are TGCAGTGCTAGAGATCGGGGTAGCGGGCCTTACGAGCAGTACTTC.

This clonotype was seen a few times. The chain links TRBV4-3 to TRBJ2-7; D gene uncertain. CDR1 is LGHNA, CDR2 YSLEER, per germline. V lost 0 bases and J 1 base, leaving 4 bases between the germline ends. This CDR3 has 13 residues. The CDR3 protein is CASSQEPSYEQYF. The CDR3 DNA reads TGCGCCAGCAGCCAAGAGCCATCCTACGAGCAGTACTTC.

This clonotype was recorded at least ten times. V gene TRBV10-3 combines with J gene TRBJ2-3; D could derive from TRBD1 or TRBD2 (5 bases each). Trimming shortened V by 3 bases and J by 1 base, and 14 bases separated the two germline ends. Germline CDR1 reads ENHRY; CDR2 reads SYGVKD. This CDR3 is 16 amino acids long. CDR3 sequence reads: CAISDFGALGTDTQYF. The CDR3 bases are TGTGCCATCAGTGATTTCGGGGCGCTTGGCACAGATACGCAGTATTTT.

This clonotype was found a few times. The chain is built from TRBV12-3 or TRBV12-4 and TRBJ2-1, with 9 bases aligning to TRBD2. V shed 3 bases, J shed 5 bases, and the junction held 8 bases outside the gene matches. There are 16 residues in the CDR3. DNA of the CDR3: TGTGCCAGCAGTTTCGATTATAGCGGGAGAGACAATGAGCAGTTCTTC. Its translation is CASSFDYSGRDNEQFF.

This sequence joins TRBV20-1 and TRBJ2-2; perhaps D is TRBD1 or TRBD2 (5 bases each). V gave up 5 bases and J gave up 0 bases, with 7 bases separating them. The germline CDR1 and CDR2 sequences are DFQATT and SNEGSKA (reference sequence). There are 13 residues in the CDR3. CDR3 loop: CSARDPNTGELFF. CDR3 nucleotide sequence: TGCAGTGCTCGGGACCCGAACACCGGGGAGCTGTTTTTT.